Below are 28 T cell receptor beta chains sequenced from a single sample in a study of monozygotic twins with inflammatory bowel disease. TCRdb re-called the 5' RACE reads; every CDR3 protein appears as one record, without DNA. The sample includes 200,000 to 250,000 distinct CDR3 sequences. Sequencing was performed on blood. The receptors were gathered from a human donor with ulcerative colitis or Crohn's disease, or a healthy co-twin of an affected twin (not recorded which).

V and J are TRBV29-1 and TRBJ2-5; TCRdb selects TRBD2, and the lack of DNA leaves this call unchecked. Germline V gene sequence: CDR1 SQVTM, CDR2 ANQGSEA. This CDR3 comprises 18 residues. CDR3 sequence: CSVWGLAGGIAIQETQYF.

V gene TRBV30 combines with J gene TRBJ1-4; the TRBD1 assignment by TCRdb is unverifiable without DNA. The CDR3 covers 14 residues. Germline V gives CDR1 GTSNPN, CDR2 SVGIG (reference sequence). The chain's CDR3 is CAWTRQGGNEKLFF.

The chain joins TRBV12-3 or TRBV12-4 to TRBJ1-2; the TRBD1 assignment by TCRdb is unverifiable without DNA. The CDR3 is 13 amino acids. This CDR3 is CASRTGTGKGYTF.

The V gene is TRBV15, the J gene TRBJ1-5; there is no DNA to check the TCRdb D call of TRBD1. Per germline, CDR1 LNHNV and CDR2 YYDKDF (reference sequence). The CDR3 covers 15 residues. This chain's CDR3 is CATSRDRGSNQPQHF.

This rearrangement joins TRBV12-3 or TRBV12-4 to TRBJ1-5; TCRdb proposes TRBD1, but this gene call is untestable without DNA. The CDR3 totals 14 residues. CDR3 residues: CASSLSAGAQPQHF.

The chain uses TRBV20-1 and TRBJ1-5; TCRdb gives TRBD1 as the D gene, but with no DNA this cannot be confirmed. CDR1 DFQATT and CDR2 SNEGSKA come from the germline V gene (reference sequence). This CDR3 spans 16 amino acids. CDR3 protein: CSAAGIGATSNQPQHF.

The chain combines TRBV9 with TRBJ2-7. This CDR3 is built from 14 residues. From germline, CDR1 is SGDLS and CDR2 YYNGEE. The chain's CDR3 is CASSVAESIYEQYF.

This sequence joins TRBV16 and TRBJ1-2. CDR3 size: 12 residues. Per germline, CDR1 KGHSY and CDR2 FQNENV. CDR3 sequence: CASSQANYGYTF.

The chain joins TRBV6-1 to TRBJ1-1; the D call of TRBD1 rests on TCRdb alone, since no DNA is present to check it. Germline lookup yields CDR1 MNHNS and CDR2 SASEGT. CDR3 length: 15 amino acids. CDR3 in amino acids: CASRLLGQQYTEAFF.

V and J are TRBV20-1 and TRBJ2-1. The CDR3 consists of 11 residues. Per the germline V gene, CDR1 is DFQATT and CDR2 is SNEGSKA (reference sequence). The CDR3 loop reads CSAGQYNEQFF.

The chain employs TRBV7-9 and TRBJ2-5; TCRdb calls TRBD1, which cannot be checked without DNA. Germline lookup yields CDR1 SEHNR and CDR2 FQNEAQ (reference sequence). This CDR3 spans 15 amino acids. The chain's CDR3 is CASSWGRGVQETQYF.

The chain joins TRBV10-3 to TRBJ1-4; TCRdb calls TRBD1, which cannot be checked without DNA. The germline CDR1 and CDR2 sequences are ENHRY and SYGVKD. CDR3 length: 14 residues. CDR3 amino acids: CAISERDRGEKLFF.

The V call is TRBV4-3, the J call TRBJ2-7; TCRdb designates TRBD2, a call that cannot be tested without DNA. This CDR3 contains 16 residues. Germline lookup yields CDR1 LGHNA and CDR2 YSLEER. CDR3 residues: CASSQGLAIGSDEQYF.

CDR3 amino acids: CASSYSPAFHNEKLFF. This chain connects TRBV6-5 to TRBJ1-4. The CDR3 is made up of 16 amino acids. The germline gives CDR1 MNHEY, CDR2 SVGAGI.

The V call is TRBV30, the J call TRBJ1-2. Looked up from germline, CDR1 is GTSNPN and CDR2 is SVGIG (reference sequence). The CDR3 runs to 14 residues. This chain's CDR3 is CAWRGGRSYYGYTF.

V usage is TRBV12-3 or TRBV12-4 and J usage is TRBJ1-2; TCRdb gives TRBD1 as the D gene, but with no DNA this cannot be confirmed. The CDR3 is 12 amino acids. The CDR3 here is CASSFGGDGYTF.

This chain links TRBV6-5 with TRBJ1-1; the TRBD1 assignment by TCRdb is unverifiable without DNA. The CDR3 is 15 amino acids. The germline V gene encodes CDR1 MNHEY and CDR2 SVGAGI. This CDR3 is CASSYGLGPNTEAFF.

V is TRBV4-2 and J is TRBJ2-7. The CDR3 sequence is 12 residues long. Germline lookup yields CDR1 LGHNA and CDR2 YNFKEQ. The CDR3 sequence is CASSASTYEQYF.

The rearrangement uses TRBV28 and TRBJ2-5; absent DNA, TCRdb's TRBD2 call cannot be checked. The CDR3 is 12 amino acids. Looked up from germline, CDR1 is MDHEN and CDR2 is SYDVKM. The CDR3 loop is CASGGVTRTQYF.

V gene TRBV20-1 combines with J gene TRBJ2-7; with no DNA, the TCRdb D assignment of TRBD2 cannot be verified. The CDR3 is 13 residues long. Looked up from germline, CDR1 is DFQATT and CDR2 is SNEGSKA (reference sequence). The CDR3 region is CSAKLPLAYEQYF.

J is TRBJ2-2 and V is TRBV7-2; TCRdb proposes TRBD1, but this gene call is untestable without DNA. Germline lookup yields CDR1 SGHTA and CDR2 FQGNSA. There are 12 residues in the CDR3. This chain's CDR3 is CASSNRAGELFF.

The chain recombines TRBV11-2 with TRBJ2-2; the TRBD2 assignment by TCRdb is unverifiable without DNA. Germline-derived CDR1 and CDR2 are SGHAT and FQNNGV. CDR3 length: 16 amino acids. CDR3 sequence: CASSFWTSGGAGELFF.

This chain uses TRBV2 with TRBJ1-4; TCRdb lists TRBD1, though no DNA is available to test this call. Germline V gives CDR1 SNHLY, CDR2 FYNNEI. This CDR3 spans 15 amino acids. CDR3 sequence reads: CASCTEQGAGSKLFF.

The chain carries TRBV28 and TRBJ1-2; TCRdb names TRBD1, which stays unverified in the absence of DNA. Germline-derived CDR1 and CDR2 are MDHEN and SYDVKM. CDR3 length: 14 amino acids. CDR3 protein: CASSLTGVAYGYTF.

This chain uses TRBV20-1 with TRBJ2-6; no DNA is available, so the TRBD2 call from TCRdb remains unchecked. This CDR3 contains 16 residues. Germline values: CDR1 DFQATT, CDR2 SNEGSKA (reference sequence). CDR3 residues: CSARDWAHSGANVLTF.

This rearrangement joins TRBV20-1 to TRBJ2-7; without DNA, the TCRdb call of TRBD2 cannot be checked. This CDR3 has 16 residues. Germline CDR1 is DFQATT and CDR2 is SNEGSKA (reference sequence). CDR3 in amino acids: CSARDGSIAVFYEQYF.

The V and J genes are TRBV20-1 and TRBJ2-7; TCRdb's D call of TRBD1 is untestable without DNA. Per germline, CDR1 DFQATT and CDR2 SNEGSKA (reference sequence). The CDR3 has 17 residues. This CDR3 reads CSAPHPGLPGTSYEQYF.

The CDR3 loop is CASSLGGRTGNEQFF. This chain uses TRBV5-8 with TRBJ2-1; without DNA, the TCRdb call of TRBD1 cannot be checked. Looked up from germline, CDR1 is SGHTS and CDR2 is YDEGEE. The CDR3 totals 15 residues.